This TCR beta chain was recorded in a study of control samples from healthy donors and cancer patients. J was trimmed by 4 bases and V by 3 bases; bases with no gene match: 7. CDR3 length equals 15 residues. Germline V gene data show CDR1 as SGHNT and CDR2 as YYREEE (reference sequence). Assay: immunoSEQ multiplex PCR; the TCRdb copy retains only in-frame clones and omits some. In the table there are roughly 130,000 clones, roughly 90% of which are singletons. This clonotype was sampled from a man aged 18 to 30 in good health. The chain uses TRBV5-4 and TRBJ2-1, with 7 bases lining up with TRBD2. The source material was blood. In DNA, the CDR3 is TGTGCCAGCAGCTACGTAGCGGGCGATTACAATGAGCAGTTCTTC. This translates into CASSYVAGDYNEQFF.